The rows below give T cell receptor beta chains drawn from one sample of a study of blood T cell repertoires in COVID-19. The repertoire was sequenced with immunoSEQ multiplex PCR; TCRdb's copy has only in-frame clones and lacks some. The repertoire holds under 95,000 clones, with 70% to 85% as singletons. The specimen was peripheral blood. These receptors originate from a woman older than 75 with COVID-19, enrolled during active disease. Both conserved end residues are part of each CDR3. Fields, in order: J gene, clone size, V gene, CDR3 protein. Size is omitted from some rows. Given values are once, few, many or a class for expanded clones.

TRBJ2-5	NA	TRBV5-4	CASSRTSGGAETQYF
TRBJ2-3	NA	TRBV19	CASSIGRDRGHTQYF
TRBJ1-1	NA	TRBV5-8	CASSLRGVREAFF
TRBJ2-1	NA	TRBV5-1	CASSDGLGSYNEQFF
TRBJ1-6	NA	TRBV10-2	CATTGLSSYNSPLHF
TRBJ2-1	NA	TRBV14	CASRPGLAAKSSYNEQFF
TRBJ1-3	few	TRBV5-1	CASSSQGSPASPTIYF
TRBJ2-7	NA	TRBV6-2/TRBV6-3	CASSKTGPTYEQYF
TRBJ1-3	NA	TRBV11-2	CASRGLGGSSGNTIYF
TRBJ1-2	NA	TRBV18	CASSIQRGFGYGYTF
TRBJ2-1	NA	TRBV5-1	CASSLAQGYNEQFF
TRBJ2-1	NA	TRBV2	CASGLVEQFF
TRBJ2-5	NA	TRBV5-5	CASSSPSALGETQYF